Here is one TCR beta chain with its context. Its antigen is not known. The protocol was immunoSEQ multiplex PCR, while the TCRdb copy is restricted to in-frame clones and leaves out a portion. Of more than 10,000 clones listed, over 75% are singletons. This specimen comes from a study of STAT3 mutations in large granular lymphocyte leukemia. General study findings and limits: In T-cell large granular lymphocyte leukemia, about half of patients showed multiple immunodominant subclonotypes. Clonal expansion was inferred from other time points because no sample existed at each clone's first appearance.

The CDR3 contains 15 residues. Trimming removed 5 bases at V and 0 bases at J, with 13 bases between. Germline assignment: CDR1 SGHAT and CDR2 FQDESV (reference sequence). The material sequenced was PBMCs. This TCR came from a human donor with T large granular lymphocyte leukemia. Some clones in this sample may be carry-over from other donors' samples. The chain joins TRBV11-1 to TRBJ1-1; maybe TRBD1 (6 bases). CDR3 residues: CASSPPGAVNTEAFF. Here the CDR3 DNA reads TGTGCCAGCAGCCCTCCGGGGGCGGTGAACACTGAAGCTTTCTTT.